This TCR beta chain was captured in a study of blood T cell repertoires in COVID-19. Study as a whole: Sites across the United States, Italy and Spain contributed samples from acute and convalescent COVID-19. T cells, B-cell-depleted T cells, or PBMCs provided the cDNA or gDNA that served as material.

V shed 5 bases, J shed 4 bases, and the junction held 9 bases outside the gene matches. The CDR3 contains 16 residues. Per germline, CDR1 SGHAT and CDR2 FQNNGV. As handled by the study authors: Reference gene primer amplification yielded estimated nucleated cell counts. Produced via immunoSEQ multiplex PCR; TCRdb's table is partial and in-frame only. The DNA gave D and trimming, while V, J and clone size come from that table. The data hold a few hundred thousand clones, with roughly nine tenths observed a single time. Sequenced material: peripheral blood. This rearrangement joins TRBV11-2 to TRBJ2-4, with TRBD2 identical over 9 bases. This TCR came from a woman aged 45 to 65 with acute or convalescent COVID-19. CDR3 nucleotides: TGTGCCAGCAGCGCGCGGGGGGGTATGACTAAAAACATTCAGTACTTC. Amino acids: CASSARGGMTKNIQYF.